The rows below give T cell receptor beta chains drawn from one sample of a study of cytomegalovirus exposure and HLA in healthy donors. TCRdb's table, derived via immunoSEQ multiplex PCR, lists solely in-frame clones and lacks some. Seen here are 100,000 or so clones, 75% to 85% observed once, and the top ten hold approximately 3.6%. The sample consisted of PBMCs. Receptors originate from a man aged 25 to 40 in good health and CMV-seropositive. CDR3s include the opening cysteine and the closing phenylalanine or tryptophan. The D gene is left open where the match is weak.

cdr3_nt cdr3_aa j_call v_call d_call
TGCGCCAGCAGCTTGGTGGCAGGGGTGGCGAACACTGAAGCTTTCTTT CASSLVAGVANTEAFF TRBJ1-1 TRBV5-1 NA
TGTGCCAGCAGCGCCAACCCGGGACAGCATCAGCCCCAGCATTTT CASSANPGQHQPQHF TRBJ1-5 TRBV9 TRBD1
TGTGCCAGCAGTGTTTCAGAGGATGGCTACACCTTC CASSVSEDGYTF TRBJ1-2 TRBV2 NA
TGTGCCAGCACCTCTGGAGGGGCTAACTATGGCTACACCTTC CASTSGGANYGYTF TRBJ1-2 TRBV6-1 NA
TGTGCCAGCAGTGAAGACCAGGGGGCTTCGAACACCGGGGAGCTGTTTTTT CASSEDQGASNTGELFF TRBJ2-2 TRBV6-1 TRBD1
TGCGCCAGCAGCCAAGCGTACAATGAGCAGTTCTTC CASSQAYNEQFF TRBJ2-1 TRBV4-1 NA
TGTGCCAGCAGCTCCCAACTAGCGGGACGAGAAGAGACCCAGTACTTC CASSSQLAGREETQYF TRBJ2-5 TRBV5-6 TRBD2
TGTGCCAGCAGCACCTCCGGAGGGAATAACAATGAGCAGTTCTTC CASSTSGGNNNEQFF TRBJ2-1 TRBV7-9 NA
TGTGCCAGCAGCTTACGGACTAGCGGCACAGATACGCAGTATTTT CASSLRTSGTDTQYF TRBJ2-3 TRBV5-6 TRBD2
TGTGCCAGCAGGCTAGTAAGCTCCTACGAGCAGTACTTC CASRLVSSYEQYF TRBJ2-7 TRBV6-5 NA
TGTGCCAGCAGTTACGCGTACGAGCAGTACTTC CASSYAYEQYF TRBJ2-7 TRBV6-6 NA
TGCGCCAGCAGCCAAGATGGTCGAGCGAACCCCCCGCAAGATACGCAGTATTTT CASSQDGRANPPQDTQYF TRBJ2-3 TRBV4-1 NA
TGTGCCAGCAGCCCCCGACAACCCGTGGGAGCTGAAGCTTTCTTT CASSPRQPVGAEAFF TRBJ1-1 TRBV6-5 NA
TGTGCCAGCAGTTACTCGGGACAGATAAACACCGGGGAGCTGTTTTTT CASSYSGQINTGELFF TRBJ2-2 TRBV6-5 TRBD1
TGCGCCAGCAGCTTCCACACCGGGACAGGGGGCCCCTACGGGCAGTACTTC CASSFHTGTGGPYGQYF TRBJ2-7 TRBV4-3 TRBD1
TGTGCCAGCAGCTTGGCCGAAGAGAGTTTATACGAGCAGTACTTC CASSLAEESLYEQYF TRBJ2-7 TRBV5-4 NA